These T cell receptor beta chains were read from a single sample in a study of blood T cell repertoires in COVID-19. The data were produced by immunoSEQ multiplex PCR, yet TCRdb's version contains in-frame clones alone and is incomplete. The sample records over 250,000 clones, around nine tenths being singletons. The sample was PBMCs or T cells enriched from blood (not recorded which). The receptor source for this set is a young woman who had recovered from COVID-19. The conserved cysteine and the conserved F or W are not part of the CDR3 here. D genes are given only for firm matches. The size of a clone is reported for some rows only, either as once, few or many, or as a class for expanded clones.

d_call j_call v_call clone_size cdr3_aa
TRBD2 TRBJ2-1 TRBV6-2/TRBV6-3 once ASSFGAGAYNEQF
- TRBJ2-1 TRBV3-1/TRBV3-2 once ASSQDRALSSYNEQF
- TRBJ1-4 TRBV30 - AWSVRGRAVEKLF
- TRBJ1-1 TRBV6-5 - ASSYDRDKPNTEAF
- TRBJ2-7 TRBV30 - AWRDNIYEQY
TRBD2 TRBJ2-1 TRBV6-1 - ASSEVGSGRPL
- TRBJ2-7 TRBV7-2 - ASSSSGRKGTPITYEQY
- TRBJ1-2 TRBV2 - ASSPQGIDYGYT
- TRBJ1-5 TRBV3-1/TRBV3-2 - ASSQAGNSNQPQH
- TRBJ2-1 TRBV7-2 - ASSLVDAIASGRNEQF
- TRBJ2-4 TRBV21-1 - ASSKPTSGIYKNIQY
- TRBJ1-5 TRBV4-1 - ASSQDPAGNQPQH
TRBD2 TRBJ2-1 TRBV4-3 - ASSPHAGTSGGLEQF
- TRBJ1-5 TRBV4-3 - ASSQEDWGRATQPQH
- TRBJ1-4 TRBV11-2 - ASSLAGQTRPNEKLF
- TRBJ1-5 TRBV10-3 - AISVGHGSNQPQH
TRBD2 TRBJ2-5 TRBV12-3/TRBV12-4 once ASSFSGERAQY
- TRBJ2-7 TRBV6-1 - ASTGGRYEQY
- TRBJ2-1 TRBV5-1 - ASSLVIQGSAYNEQF
- TRBJ1-1 TRBV18 - ASSAGRSMLMNTEAF
- TRBJ2-1 TRBV20-1 - SASLSYNEQF
- TRBJ1-4 TRBV29-1 - SVTQATNEKLF
TRBD1 TRBJ1-1 TRBV5-6 - ASSFRDRTEAF
- TRBJ1-3 TRBV7-8 few ASSLYVNQDSHSGNTIY
TRBD2 TRBJ2-3 TRBV7-2 - ASSLVTSGRGTQY
- TRBJ1-6 TRBV11-1 - ASSSRENSPLH
- TRBJ1-2 TRBV4-1 - ASSSQGTNYGYT
TRBD1 TRBJ1-4 TRBV4-1 - ASSRQGEKLF
- TRBJ2-7 TRBV27 - ASSFGLTSSYEQY
- TRBJ2-1 TRBV28 - ASSGPEALYNEQF
TRBD2 TRBJ2-2 TRBV5-6 - ASSLAGLAGLNTGELF
- TRBJ1-2 TRBV19 - ASSNGEISLHGYT
- TRBJ1-3 TRBV19 - ASSMAAFGNTIY
TRBD2 TRBJ2-3 TRBV10-3 - AISLKGTSGTGDTQY
TRBD1 TRBJ1-6 TRBV6-2/TRBV6-3 few ASSTDRERSPLH
- TRBJ1-1 TRBV27 - ASSLFSRAMNTEAF
- TRBJ2-7 TRBV28 - ASRPPTTYEQY
- TRBJ2-7 TRBV7-9 - ASSPRLGLATIGYEQY
- TRBJ1-4 TRBV7-8 - ASSFSSYNEKLF
TRBD1 TRBJ1-5 TRBV7-2 - ASSLGDRFNQPQH
TRBD1 TRBJ1-1 TRBV19 - ASRHPGQGFKDTEAF
- TRBJ2-1 TRBV14 - ASSQELGARLDEQF
TRBD1 TRBJ2-7 TRBV19 - ASSIGQGFSYEQY